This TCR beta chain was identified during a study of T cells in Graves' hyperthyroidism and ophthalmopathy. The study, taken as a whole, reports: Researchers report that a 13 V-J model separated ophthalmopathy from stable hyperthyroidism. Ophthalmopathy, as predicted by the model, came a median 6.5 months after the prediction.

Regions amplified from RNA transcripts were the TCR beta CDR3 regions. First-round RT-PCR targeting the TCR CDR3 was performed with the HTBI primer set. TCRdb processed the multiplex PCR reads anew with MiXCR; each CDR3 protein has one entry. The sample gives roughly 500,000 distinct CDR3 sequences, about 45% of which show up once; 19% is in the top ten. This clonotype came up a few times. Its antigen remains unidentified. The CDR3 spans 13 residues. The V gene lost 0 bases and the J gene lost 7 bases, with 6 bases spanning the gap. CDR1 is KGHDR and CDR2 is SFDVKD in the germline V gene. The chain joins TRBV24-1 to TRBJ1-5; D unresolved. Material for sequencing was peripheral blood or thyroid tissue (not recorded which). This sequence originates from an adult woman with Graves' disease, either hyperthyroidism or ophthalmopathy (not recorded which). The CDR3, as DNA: TGTGCCACCAGTGATTTGGACCCACAGCCCCAGCATTTT. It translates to CATSDLDPQPQHF.